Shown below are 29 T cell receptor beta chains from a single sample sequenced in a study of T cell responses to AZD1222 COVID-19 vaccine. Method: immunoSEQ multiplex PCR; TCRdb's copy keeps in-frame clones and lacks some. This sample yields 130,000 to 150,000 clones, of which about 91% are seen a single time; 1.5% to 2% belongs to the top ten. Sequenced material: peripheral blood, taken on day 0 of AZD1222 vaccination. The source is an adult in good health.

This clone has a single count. The chain's CDR3 is CASSSGGWFQPQHF. Written as DNA, the CDR3 is TGTGCCAGCAGTTCAGGGGGCTGGTTTCAGCCCCAGCATTTT. The chain recombines TRBV6-5 with TRBJ1-5; 8 positions match TRBD1. Germline CDR1 is MNHEY and CDR2 is SVGAGI. CDR3 length: 14 residues. V trimming: 4 bases; J trimming: 6 bases; junction bases outside the gene matches: 5.

The CDR3 loop is CASSRRGTGSYEQYF. CDR3 nucleotides: TGTGCCAGCAGTAGGAGAGGGACAGGGTCTTACGAGCAGTACTTC. V usage is TRBV6-2 or TRBV6-3 and J usage is TRBJ2-7; 9 bases line up with TRBD1. There are 15 residues in the CDR3. The V gene's germline CDR1 is MNHEY and CDR2 SVGEGT. The J segment lost 4 bases and the V segment lost 5 bases, leaving 9 bases of the junction unmatched.

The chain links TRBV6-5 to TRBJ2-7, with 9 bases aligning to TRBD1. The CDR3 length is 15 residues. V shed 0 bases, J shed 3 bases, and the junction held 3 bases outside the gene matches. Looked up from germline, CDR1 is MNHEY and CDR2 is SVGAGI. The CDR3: CASSYSGQGIYEQYF. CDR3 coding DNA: TGTGCCAGCAGTTACTCGGGACAGGGAATCTACGAGCAGTACTTC.

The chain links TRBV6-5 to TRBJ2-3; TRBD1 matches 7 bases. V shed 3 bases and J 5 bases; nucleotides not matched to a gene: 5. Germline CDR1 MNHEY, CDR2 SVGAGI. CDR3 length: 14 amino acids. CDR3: CASSYTGAKDTQYF. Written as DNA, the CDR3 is TGTGCCAGCAGTTATACAGGGGCGAAAGATACGCAGTATTTT.

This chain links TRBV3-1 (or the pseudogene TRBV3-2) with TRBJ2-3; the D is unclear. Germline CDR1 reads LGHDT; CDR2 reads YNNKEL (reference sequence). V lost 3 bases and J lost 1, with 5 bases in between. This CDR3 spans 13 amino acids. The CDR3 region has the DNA TGTGCCAGCAGCCAGAGTGGCACAGATACGCAGTATTTT. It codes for CASSQSGTDTQYF.

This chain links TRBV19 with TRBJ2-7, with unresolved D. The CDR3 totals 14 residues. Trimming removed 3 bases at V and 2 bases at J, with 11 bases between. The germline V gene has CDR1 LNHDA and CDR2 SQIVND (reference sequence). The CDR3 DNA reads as TGTGCCAGTAGTATCAGCTCTCAGACCTACGAGCAGTACTTC. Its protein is CASSISSQTYEQYF.

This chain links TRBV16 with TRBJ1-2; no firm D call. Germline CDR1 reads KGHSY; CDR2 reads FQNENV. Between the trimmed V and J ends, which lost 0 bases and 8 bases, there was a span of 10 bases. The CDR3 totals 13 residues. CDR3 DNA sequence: TGTGCCAGCAGCCAATCCGGGGAGGGAGGCTACACCTTC. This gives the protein CASSQSGEGGYTF.

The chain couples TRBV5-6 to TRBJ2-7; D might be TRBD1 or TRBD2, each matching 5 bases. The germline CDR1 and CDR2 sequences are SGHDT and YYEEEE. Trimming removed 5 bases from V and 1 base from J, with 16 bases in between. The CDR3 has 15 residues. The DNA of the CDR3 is TGTGCCAGCAGAGCGTTGACCGGGGCTTCCTACGAGCAGTACTTC. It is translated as CASRALTGASYEQYF.

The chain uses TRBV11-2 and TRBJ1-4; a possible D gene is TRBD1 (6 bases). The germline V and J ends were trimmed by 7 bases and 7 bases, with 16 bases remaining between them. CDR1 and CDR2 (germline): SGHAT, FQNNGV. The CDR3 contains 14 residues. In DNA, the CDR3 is TGTGCCAGCAAAAGGGGGGGATATGGTGAAAAACTGTTTTTT. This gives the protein CASKRGGYGEKLFF.

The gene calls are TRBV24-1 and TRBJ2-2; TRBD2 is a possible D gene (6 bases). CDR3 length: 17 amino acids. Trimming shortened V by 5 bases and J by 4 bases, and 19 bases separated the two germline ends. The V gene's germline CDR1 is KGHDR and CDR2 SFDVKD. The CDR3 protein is CATSALSRDGGTGELFF. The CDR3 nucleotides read TGTGCCACCAGTGCCCTCAGCCGGGACGGGGGCACCGGGGAGCTGTTTTTT.

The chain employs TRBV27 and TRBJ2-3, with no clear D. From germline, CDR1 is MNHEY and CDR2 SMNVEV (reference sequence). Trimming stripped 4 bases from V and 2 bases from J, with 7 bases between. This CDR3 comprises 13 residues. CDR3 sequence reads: CASSSPNTDTQYF. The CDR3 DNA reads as TGTGCCAGCAGTTCACCTAACACAGATACGCAGTATTTT.

In nucleotides, the CDR3 is TGTGCCAGCAGTTACGCTGATTCCACAGATACGCAGTATTTT. Amino acids: CASSYADSTDTQYF. J is TRBJ2-3 and V is TRBV6-5; D is uncertain. This CDR3 contains 14 residues. Per the germline V gene, CDR1 is MNHEY and CDR2 is SVGAGI. Trimming removed 2 bases from V and 2 bases from J, with 8 bases in between.

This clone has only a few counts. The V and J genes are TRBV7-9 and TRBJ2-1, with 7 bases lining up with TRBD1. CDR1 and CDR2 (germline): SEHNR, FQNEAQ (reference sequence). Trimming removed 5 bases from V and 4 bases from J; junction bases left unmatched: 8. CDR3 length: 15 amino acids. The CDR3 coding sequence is TGTGCCAGCAGCCCGACAGGGATTAGGTACAATGAGCAGTTCTTC. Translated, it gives CASSPTGIRYNEQFF.

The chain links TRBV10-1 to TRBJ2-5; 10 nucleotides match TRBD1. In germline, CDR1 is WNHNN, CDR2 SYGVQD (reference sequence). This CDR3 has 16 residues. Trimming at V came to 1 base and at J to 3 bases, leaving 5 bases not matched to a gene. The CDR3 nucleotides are TGCGCCAGCAGTGAGTGGACCGGGACAGGGGAAGAGACCCAGTACTTC. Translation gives CASSEWTGTGEETQYF.

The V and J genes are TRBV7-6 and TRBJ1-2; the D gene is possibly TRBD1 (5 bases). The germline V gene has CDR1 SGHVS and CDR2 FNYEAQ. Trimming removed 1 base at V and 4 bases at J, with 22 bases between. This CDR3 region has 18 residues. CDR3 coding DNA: TGTGCCAGCAGCTTAGGGCGTCAGGGCCAGACTCGGGGCTATGGCTACACCTTC. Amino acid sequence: CASSLGRQGQTRGYGYTF.

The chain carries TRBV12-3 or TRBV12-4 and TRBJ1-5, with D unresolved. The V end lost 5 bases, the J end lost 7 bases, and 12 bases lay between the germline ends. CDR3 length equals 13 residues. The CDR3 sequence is CASSRWPGQPQHF. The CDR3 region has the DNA TGTGCCAGCAGTCGGTGGCCCGGGCAGCCCCAGCATTTT.

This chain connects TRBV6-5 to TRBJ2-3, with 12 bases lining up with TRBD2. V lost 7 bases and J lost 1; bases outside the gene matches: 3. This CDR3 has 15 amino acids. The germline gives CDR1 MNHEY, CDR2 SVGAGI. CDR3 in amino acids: CASNRLAGGTDTQYF. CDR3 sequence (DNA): TGTGCCAGCAACAGACTAGCGGGGGGCACAGATACGCAGTATTTT.

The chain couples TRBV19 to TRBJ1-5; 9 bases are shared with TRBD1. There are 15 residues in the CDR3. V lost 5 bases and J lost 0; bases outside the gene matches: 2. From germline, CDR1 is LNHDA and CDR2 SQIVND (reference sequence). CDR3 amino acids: CASSLTGGSNQPQHF. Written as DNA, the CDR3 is TGTGCCAGTAGTTTGACAGGGGGTAGCAATCAGCCCCAGCATTTT. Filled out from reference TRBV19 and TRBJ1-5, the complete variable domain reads DGGITQSPKYLFRKEGQNVTLSCEQNLNHDAMYWYRQDPGQGLRLIYYSQIVNDFQKGDIAEGYSVSREKKESFPLTVTSAQKNPTAFYLCASSLTGGSNQPQHFGDGTRLSIL.

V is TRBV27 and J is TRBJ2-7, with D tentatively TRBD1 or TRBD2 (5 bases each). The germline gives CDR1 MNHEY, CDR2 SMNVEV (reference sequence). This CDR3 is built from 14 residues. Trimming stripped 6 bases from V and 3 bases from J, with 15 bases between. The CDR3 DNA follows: TGTGCCAGCAGCCGGGACCGAGAATTCTACGAGCAGTACTTC. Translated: CASSRDREFYEQYF.

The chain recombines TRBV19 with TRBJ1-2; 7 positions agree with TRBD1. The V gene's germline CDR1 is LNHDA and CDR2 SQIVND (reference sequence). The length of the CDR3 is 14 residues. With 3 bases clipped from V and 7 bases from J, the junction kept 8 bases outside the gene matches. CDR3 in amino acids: CASSIVRGSSGYTF. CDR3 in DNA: TGTGCCAGTAGTATCGTCAGGGGGTCGTCTGGCTACACCTTC. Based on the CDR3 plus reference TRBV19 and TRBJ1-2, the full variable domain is DGGITQSPKYLFRKEGQNVTLSCEQNLNHDAMYWYRQDPGQGLRLIYYSQIVNDFQKGDIAEGYSVSREKKESFPLTVTSAQKNPTAFYLCASSIVRGSSGYTFGSGTRLTVV.

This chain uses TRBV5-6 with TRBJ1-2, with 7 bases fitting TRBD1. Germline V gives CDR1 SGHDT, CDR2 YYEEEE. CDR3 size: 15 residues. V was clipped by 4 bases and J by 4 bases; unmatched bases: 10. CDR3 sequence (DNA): TGTGCCAGCAGCCTGGGGACAGCACAAACCTATGGCTACACCTTC. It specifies CASSLGTAQTYGYTF.

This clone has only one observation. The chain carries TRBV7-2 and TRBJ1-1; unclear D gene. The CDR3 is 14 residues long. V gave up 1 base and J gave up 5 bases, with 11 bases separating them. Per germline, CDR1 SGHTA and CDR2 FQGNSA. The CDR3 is CASSLGTEQTEAFF. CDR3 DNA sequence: TGTGCCAGCAGCTTAGGGACGGAGCAAACTGAAGCTTTCTTT.

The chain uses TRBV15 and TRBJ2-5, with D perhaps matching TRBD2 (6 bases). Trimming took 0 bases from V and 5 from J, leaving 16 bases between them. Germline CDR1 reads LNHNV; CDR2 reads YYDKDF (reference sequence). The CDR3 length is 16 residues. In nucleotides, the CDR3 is TGTGCCACCAGCAGAGATCGCGCGGGGAGAAGGGAGACCCAGTACTTC. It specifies CATSRDRAGRRETQYF.

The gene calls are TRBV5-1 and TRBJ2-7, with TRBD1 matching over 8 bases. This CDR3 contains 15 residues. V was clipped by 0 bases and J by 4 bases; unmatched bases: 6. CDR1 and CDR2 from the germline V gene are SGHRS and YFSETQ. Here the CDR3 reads CASSLAGTGQYEQYF. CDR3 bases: TGCGCCAGCAGCTTGGCGGGGACAGGCCAATACGAGCAGTACTTC.

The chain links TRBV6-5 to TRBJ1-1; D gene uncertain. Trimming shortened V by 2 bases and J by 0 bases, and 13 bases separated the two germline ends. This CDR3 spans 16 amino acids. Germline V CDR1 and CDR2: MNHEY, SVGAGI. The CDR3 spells CASSYDPGRLNTEAFF. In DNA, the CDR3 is TGTGCCAGCAGTTACGACCCCGGAAGGTTGAACACTGAAGCTTTCTTT.

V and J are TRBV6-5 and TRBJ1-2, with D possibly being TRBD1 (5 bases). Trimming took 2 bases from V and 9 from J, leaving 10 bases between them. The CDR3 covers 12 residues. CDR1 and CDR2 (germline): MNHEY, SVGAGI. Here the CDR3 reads CASSYRGGSYTF. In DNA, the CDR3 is TGTGCCAGCAGTTACCGCGGGGGGAGCTACACCTTC.

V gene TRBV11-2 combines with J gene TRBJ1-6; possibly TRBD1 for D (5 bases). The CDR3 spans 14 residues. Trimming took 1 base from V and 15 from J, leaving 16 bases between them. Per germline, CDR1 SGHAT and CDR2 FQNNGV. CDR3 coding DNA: TGTGCCAGCAGCTTAGCCGGGGACCCGGGCCACCTCCACTTT. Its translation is CASSLAGDPGHLHF.

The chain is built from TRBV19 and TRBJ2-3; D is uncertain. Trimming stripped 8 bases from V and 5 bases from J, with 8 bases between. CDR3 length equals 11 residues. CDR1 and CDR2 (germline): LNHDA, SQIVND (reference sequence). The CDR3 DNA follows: TGTGCCAGTGCCGCCGGAGATACGCAGTATTTT. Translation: CASAAGDTQYF.

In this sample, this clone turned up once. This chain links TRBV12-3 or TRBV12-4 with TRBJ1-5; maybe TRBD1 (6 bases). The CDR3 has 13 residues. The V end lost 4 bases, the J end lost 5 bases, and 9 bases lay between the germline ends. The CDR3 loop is CASSSDRDQPQHF. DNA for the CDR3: TGTGCCAGCAGTTCGGACAGAGATCAGCCCCAGCATTTT.